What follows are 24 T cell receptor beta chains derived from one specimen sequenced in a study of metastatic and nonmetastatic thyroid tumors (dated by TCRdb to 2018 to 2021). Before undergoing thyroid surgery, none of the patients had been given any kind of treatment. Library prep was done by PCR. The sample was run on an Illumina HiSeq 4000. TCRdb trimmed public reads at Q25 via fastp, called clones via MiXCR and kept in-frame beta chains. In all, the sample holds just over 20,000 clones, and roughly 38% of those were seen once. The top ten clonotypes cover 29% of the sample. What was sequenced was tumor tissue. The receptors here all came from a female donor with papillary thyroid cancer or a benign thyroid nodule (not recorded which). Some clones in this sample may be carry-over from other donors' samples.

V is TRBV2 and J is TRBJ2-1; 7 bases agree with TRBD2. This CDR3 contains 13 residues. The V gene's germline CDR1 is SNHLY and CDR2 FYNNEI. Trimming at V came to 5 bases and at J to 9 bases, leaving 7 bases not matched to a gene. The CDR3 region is CASSLTREAEQFF. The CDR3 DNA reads TGTGCCAGCAGTCTCACTCGGGAGGCTGAGCAGTTCTTC.

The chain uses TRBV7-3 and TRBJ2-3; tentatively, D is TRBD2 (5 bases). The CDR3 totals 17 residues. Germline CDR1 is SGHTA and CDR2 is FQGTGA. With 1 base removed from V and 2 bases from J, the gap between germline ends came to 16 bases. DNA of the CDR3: TGTGCCAGCAGCTTAAACGCGGCGGGTACCACCACAGATACGCAGTATTTT. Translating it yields CASSLNAAGTTTDTQYF.

DNA for the CDR3: TGTGCCAGCACCCCCGGGGGGGTAATGATAACCGGGGAGCTGTTTTTT. Protein sequence: CASTPGGVMITGELFF. The V and J genes are TRBV6-1 and TRBJ2-2; 8 bases line up with TRBD2. J gave up 5 bases and V 7 bases, and 12 bases lay outside the gene matches. The length of the CDR3 is 16 residues. Germline assignment: CDR1 MNHNS and CDR2 SASEGT.

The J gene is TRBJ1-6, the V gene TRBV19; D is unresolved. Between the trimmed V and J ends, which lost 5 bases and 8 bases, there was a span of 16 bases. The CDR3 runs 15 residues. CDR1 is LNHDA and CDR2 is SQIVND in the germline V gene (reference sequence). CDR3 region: CASSPVLHGDSPLHF. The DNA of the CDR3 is TGTGCCAGTAGTCCAGTACTCCACGGGGATTCACCCCTCCACTTT. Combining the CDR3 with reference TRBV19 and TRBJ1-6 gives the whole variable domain DGGITQSPKYLFRKEGQNVTLSCEQNLNHDAMYWYRQDPGQGLRLIYYSQIVNDFQKGDIAEGYSVSREKKESFPLTVTSAQKNPTAFYLCASSPVLHGDSPLHFGNGTRLTVT.

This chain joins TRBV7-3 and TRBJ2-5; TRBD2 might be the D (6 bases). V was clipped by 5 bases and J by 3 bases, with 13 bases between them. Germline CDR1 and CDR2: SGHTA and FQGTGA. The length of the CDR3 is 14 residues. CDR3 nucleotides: TGTGCCAGCAGCCCAGAGGCGGGGAAAGAGACCCAGTACTTC. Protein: CASSPEAGKETQYF.

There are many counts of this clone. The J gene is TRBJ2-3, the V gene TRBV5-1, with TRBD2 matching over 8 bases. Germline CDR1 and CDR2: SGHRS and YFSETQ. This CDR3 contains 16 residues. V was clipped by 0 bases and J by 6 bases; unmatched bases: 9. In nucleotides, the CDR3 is TGCGCCAGCAGCTTGGAGGTCAGCGGGGGTAGGGATACGCAGTATTTT. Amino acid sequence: CASSLEVSGGRDTQYF.

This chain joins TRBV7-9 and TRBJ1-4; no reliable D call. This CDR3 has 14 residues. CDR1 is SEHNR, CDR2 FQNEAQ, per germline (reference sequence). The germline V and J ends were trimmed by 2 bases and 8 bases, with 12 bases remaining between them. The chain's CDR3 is CASSLTGLEEKLFF. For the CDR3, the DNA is TGTGCCAGCAGCTTAACGGGCCTCGAGGAAAAACTGTTTTTT.

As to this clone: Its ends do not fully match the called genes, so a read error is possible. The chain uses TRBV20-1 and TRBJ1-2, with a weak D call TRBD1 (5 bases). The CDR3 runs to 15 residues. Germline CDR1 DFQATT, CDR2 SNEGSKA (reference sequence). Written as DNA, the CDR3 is TGTAGTGCTAGAGATTCGGGACCGAGTAACTATGGCTACACCTTC. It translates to CSARDSGPSNYGYTF.

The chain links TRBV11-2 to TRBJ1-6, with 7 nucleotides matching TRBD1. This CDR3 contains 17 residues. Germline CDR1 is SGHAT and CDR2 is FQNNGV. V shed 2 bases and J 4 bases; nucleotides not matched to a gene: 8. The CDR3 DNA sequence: TGTGCCAGCAGCTTAATCGGGACAGCGTTTTATAATTCACCCCTCCACTTT. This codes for CASSLIGTAFYNSPLHF.

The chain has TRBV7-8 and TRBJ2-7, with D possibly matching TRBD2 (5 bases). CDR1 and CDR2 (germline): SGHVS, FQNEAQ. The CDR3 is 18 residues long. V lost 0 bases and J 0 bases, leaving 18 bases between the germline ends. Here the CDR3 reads CASSLATLVATFSYEQYF. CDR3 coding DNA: TGTGCCAGCAGCTTAGCCACGCTAGTAGCGACCTTCTCCTACGAGCAGTACTTC.

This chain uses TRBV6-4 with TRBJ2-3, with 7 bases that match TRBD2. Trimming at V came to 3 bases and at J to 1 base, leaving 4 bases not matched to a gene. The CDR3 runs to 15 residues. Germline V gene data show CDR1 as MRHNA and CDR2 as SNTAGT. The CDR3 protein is CASSESTSGTDTQYF. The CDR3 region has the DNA TGTGCCAGCAGTGAGTCTACTAGCGGCACAGATACGCAGTATTTT.

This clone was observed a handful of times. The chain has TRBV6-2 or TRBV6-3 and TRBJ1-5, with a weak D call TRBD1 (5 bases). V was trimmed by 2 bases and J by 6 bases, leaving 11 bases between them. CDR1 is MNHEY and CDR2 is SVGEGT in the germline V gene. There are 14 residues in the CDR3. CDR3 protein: CASSYNPGFQPQHF. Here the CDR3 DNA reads TGTGCCAGCAGTTACAACCCAGGGTTTCAGCCCCAGCATTTT.

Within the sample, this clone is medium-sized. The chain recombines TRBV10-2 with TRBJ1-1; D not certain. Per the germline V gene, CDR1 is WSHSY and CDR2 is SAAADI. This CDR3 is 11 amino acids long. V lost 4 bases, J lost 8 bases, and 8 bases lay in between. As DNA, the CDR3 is TGCGCCAGCAGTGGTTCCGTCGAAGCTTTCTTT. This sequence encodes CASSGSVEAFF.

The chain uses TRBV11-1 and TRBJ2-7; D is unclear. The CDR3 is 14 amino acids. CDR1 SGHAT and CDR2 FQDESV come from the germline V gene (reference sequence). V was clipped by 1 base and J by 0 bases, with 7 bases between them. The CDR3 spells CASSLGRASYEQYF. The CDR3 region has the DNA TGTGCCAGCAGCTTAGGCCGAGCCTCCTACGAGCAGTACTTC. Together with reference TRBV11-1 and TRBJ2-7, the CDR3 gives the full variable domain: EAEVAQSPRYKITEKSQAVAFWCDPISGHATLYWYRQILGQGPELLVQFQDESVVDDSQLPKDRFSAERLKGVDSTLKIQPAELGDSAMYLCASSLGRASYEQYFGPGTRLTVT.

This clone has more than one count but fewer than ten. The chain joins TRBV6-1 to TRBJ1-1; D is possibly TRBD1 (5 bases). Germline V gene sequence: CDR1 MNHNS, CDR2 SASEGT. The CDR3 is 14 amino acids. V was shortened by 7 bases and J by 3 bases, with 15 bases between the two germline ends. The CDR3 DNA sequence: TGTGCCAGCACGCGGGGGGGTCGTGACACTGAAGCTTTCTTT. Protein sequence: CASTRGGRDTEAFF.

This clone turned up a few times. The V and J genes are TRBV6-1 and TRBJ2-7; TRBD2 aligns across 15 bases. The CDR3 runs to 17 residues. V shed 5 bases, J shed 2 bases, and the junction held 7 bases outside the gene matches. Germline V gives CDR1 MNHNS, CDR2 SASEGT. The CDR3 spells CASSQGLAGGLTYEQYF. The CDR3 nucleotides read TGTGCCAGCAGTCAGGGACTAGCGGGAGGCCTAACCTACGAGCAGTACTTC.

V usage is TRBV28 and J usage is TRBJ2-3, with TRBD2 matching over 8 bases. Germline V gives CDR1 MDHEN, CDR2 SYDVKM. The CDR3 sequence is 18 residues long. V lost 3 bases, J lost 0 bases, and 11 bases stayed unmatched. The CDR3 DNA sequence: TGTGCCAGCAGTTTCCTAGGTATTAGCGGGAAGAGCACAGATACGCAGTATTTT. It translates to CASSFLGISGKSTDTQYF.

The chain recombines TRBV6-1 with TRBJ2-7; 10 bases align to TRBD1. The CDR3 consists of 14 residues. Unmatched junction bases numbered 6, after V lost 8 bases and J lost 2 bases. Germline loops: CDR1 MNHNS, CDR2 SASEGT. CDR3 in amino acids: CASQRGTGAYEQYF. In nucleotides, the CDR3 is TGTGCCAGCCAGAGGGGGACAGGGGCCTACGAGCAGTACTTC.

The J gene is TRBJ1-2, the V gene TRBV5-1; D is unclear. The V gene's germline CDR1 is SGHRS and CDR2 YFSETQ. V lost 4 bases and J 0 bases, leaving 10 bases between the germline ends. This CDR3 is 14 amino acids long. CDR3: CASSIATSNYGYTF. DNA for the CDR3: TGCGCCAGCAGCATAGCAACATCTAACTATGGCTACACCTTC.

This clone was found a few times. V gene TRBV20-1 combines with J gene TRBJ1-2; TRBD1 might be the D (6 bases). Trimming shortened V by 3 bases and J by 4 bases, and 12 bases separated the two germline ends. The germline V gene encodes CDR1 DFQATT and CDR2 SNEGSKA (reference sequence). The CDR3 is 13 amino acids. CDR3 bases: TGCAGTGCTAGTCACGGACAGATCTATGGCTACACCTTC. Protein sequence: CSASHGQIYGYTF.

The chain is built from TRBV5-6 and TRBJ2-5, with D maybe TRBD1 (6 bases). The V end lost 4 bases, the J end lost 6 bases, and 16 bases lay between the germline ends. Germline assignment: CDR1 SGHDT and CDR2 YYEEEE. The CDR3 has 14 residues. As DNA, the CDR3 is TGTGCCAGCAGCCTAGACAGGAGTCTGAAGACCCAGTACTTC. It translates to CASSLDRSLKTQYF.

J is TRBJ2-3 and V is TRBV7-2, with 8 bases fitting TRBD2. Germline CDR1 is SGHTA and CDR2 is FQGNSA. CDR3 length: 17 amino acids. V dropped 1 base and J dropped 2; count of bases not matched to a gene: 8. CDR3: CASSLGTSWGFTDTQYF. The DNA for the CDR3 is TGTGCCAGCAGCTTAGGGACTAGCTGGGGATTCACAGATACGCAGTATTTT.

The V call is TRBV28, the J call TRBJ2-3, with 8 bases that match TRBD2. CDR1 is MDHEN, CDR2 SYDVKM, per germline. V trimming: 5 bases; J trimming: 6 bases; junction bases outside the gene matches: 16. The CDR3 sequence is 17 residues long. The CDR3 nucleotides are TGTGCCAGCAGTCCCCTTGGGTTAGCGGGACAAGAGGATACGCAGTATTTT. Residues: CASSPLGLAGQEDTQYF. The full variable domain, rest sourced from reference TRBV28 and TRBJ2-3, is DVKVTQSSRYLVKRTGEKVFLECVQDMDHENMFWYRQDPGLGLRLIYFSYDVKMKEKGDIPEGYSVSREKKERFSLILESASTNQTSMYLCASSPLGLAGQEDTQYFGPGTRLTVL.

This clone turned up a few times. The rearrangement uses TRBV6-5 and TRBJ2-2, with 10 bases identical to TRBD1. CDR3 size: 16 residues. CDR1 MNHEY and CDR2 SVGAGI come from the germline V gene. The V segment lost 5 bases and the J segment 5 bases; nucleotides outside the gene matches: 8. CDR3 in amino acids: CASSPPGTGVTGELFF. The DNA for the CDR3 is TGTGCCAGCAGTCCCCCCGGGACAGGGGTGACCGGGGAGCTGTTTTTT.